This T cell receptor beta chain was identified in a study of T cell repertoires in cytomegalovirus infection. This CDR3 region has 16 residues. CDR1 and CDR2 (germline): SNHLY, FYNNEI. V lost 3 bases and J lost 3, with 18 bases in between. The sample holds many counts of this clonotype. TCRdb passed the reads through MiXCR, listing each CDR3 protein once. The sample yields almost 500,000 distinct CDR3 sequences, 10% to 12% seen once. The sample comprised PBMCs. The sequence was obtained from a human donor in good health (CMV status not recorded). Some clones in this sample may be carry-over from other donors' samples. V usage is TRBV2 and J usage is TRBJ2-7, with a weak D call TRBD2 (6 bases). CDR3: CASSDTSWGESYEQYF. The CDR3 DNA sequence: TGTGCCAGCAGTGACACCTCGTGGGGGGAGAGCTACGAGCAGTACTTC.